This T cell receptor beta chain appears in the sequencing data of a study of siplizumab effects on memory and regulatory T cells. Sequencing was performed with immunoSEQ multiplex PCR; in TCRdb, only in-frame clones are kept and a portion is missing. The sample lists around 100,000 clones, 80% to 95% occurring once. This clone was observed a single time. Germline trimming cut 7 bases from V and 4 bases from J; bases unmatched to any gene: 6. CDR3 length equals 14 residues. CDR1 SGHRS and CDR2 YFSETQ come from the germline V gene. The source material was CD4+ T cells sorted from blood. The V call is TRBV5-1, the J call TRBJ2-2; 8 bases agree with TRBD2. The TCR originated in a human donor in good health. Some clones in this sample may be carry-over from other donors' samples. This CDR3 reads CASAAGALTGELFF. In nucleotides, the CDR3 is TGCGCCAGCGCAGCGGGGGCCCTCACCGGGGAGCTGTTTTTT.